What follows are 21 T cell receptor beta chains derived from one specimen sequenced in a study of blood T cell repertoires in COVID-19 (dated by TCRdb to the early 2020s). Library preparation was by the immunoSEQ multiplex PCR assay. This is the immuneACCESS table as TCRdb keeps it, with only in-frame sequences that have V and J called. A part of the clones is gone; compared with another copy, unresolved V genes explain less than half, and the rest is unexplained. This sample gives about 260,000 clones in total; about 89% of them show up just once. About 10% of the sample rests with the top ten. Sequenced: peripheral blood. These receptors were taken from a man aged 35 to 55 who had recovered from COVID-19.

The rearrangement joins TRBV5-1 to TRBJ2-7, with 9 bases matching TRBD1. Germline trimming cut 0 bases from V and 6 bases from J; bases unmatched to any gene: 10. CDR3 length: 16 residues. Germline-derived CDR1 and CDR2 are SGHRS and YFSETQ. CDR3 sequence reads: CASSLATGTGYGEQYF. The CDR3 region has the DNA TGCGCCAGCAGCTTGGCAACCGGGACAGGGTACGGCGAGCAGTACTTC.

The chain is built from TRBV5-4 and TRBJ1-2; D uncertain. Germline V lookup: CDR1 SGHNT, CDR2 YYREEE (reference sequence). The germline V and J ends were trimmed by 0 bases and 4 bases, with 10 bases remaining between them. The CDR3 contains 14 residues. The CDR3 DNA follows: TGTGCCAGCAGCTTGGGCAGTTCCCCCTATGGCTACACCTTC. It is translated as CASSLGSSPYGYTF. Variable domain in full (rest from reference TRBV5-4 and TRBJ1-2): ETGVTQSPTHLIKTRGQQVTLRCSSQSGHNTVSWYQQALGQGPQFIFQYYREEENGRGNFPPRFSGLQFPNYSSELNVNALELDDSALYLCASSLGSSPYGYTFGSGTRLTVV.

In DNA form, the CDR3 reads TGTGCCAGCAGCCCGTACAGGGCGACGGGCTACACCTTC. The encoded protein is CASSPYRATGYTF. This chain joins TRBV14 and TRBJ1-2, with a possible D match to TRBD1 (6 bases). Deletions cut 4 bases from V and 8 bases from J, with 14 bases between. The CDR3 spans 13 residues. Per the germline V gene, CDR1 is SGHDN and CDR2 is FVKESK.

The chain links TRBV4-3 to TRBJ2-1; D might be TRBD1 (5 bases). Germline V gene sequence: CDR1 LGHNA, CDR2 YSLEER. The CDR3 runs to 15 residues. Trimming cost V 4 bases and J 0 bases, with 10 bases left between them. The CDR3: CASSPRQSSYNEQFF. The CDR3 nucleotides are TGCGCCAGCAGCCCGAGACAGAGCTCCTACAATGAGCAGTTCTTC.

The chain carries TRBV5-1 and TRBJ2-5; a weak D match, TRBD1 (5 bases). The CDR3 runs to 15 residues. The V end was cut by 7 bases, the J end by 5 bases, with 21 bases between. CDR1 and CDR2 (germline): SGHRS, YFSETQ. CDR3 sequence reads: CASRPPDNQRETQYF. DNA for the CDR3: TGCGCCAGCCGCCCGCCGGACAACCAACGGGAGACCCAGTACTTC.

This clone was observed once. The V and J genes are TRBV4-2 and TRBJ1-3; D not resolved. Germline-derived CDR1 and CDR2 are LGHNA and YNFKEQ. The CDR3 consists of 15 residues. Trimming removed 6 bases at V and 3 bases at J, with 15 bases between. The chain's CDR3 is CASSTLNPGGNTIYF. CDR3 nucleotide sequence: TGTGCCAGCAGTACTTTGAACCCCGGTGGAAACACCATATATTTT.

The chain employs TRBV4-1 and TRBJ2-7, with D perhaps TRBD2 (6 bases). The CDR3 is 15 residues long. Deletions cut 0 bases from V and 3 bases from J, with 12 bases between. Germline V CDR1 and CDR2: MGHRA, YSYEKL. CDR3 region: CASSQDGRERYEQYF. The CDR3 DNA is TGCGCCAGCAGCCAAGATGGCCGGGAGCGCTACGAGCAGTACTTC.

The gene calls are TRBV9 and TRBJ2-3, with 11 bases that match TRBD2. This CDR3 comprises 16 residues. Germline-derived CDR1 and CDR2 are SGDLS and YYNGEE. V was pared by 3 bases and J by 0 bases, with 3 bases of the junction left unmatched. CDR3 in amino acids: CASSGSSGGSTDTQYF. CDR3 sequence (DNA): TGTGCCAGCAGCGGCTCTAGCGGGGGGAGCACAGATACGCAGTATTTT.

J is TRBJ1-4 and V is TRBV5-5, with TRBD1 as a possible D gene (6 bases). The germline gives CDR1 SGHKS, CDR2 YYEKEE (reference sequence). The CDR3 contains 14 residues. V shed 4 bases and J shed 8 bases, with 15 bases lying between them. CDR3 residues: CASSPGGPGEKLFF. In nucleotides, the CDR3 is TGTGCCAGCAGCCCGGGGGGGCCTGGGGAAAAACTGTTTTTT.

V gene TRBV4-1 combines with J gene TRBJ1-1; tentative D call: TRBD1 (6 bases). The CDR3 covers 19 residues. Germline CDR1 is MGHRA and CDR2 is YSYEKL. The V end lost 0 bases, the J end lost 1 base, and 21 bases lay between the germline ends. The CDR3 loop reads CASSQDLLGAKVRNTEAFF. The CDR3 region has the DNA TGCGCCAGCAGCCAAGATCTGCTGGGGGCGAAAGTAAGGAACACTGAAGCTTTCTTT.

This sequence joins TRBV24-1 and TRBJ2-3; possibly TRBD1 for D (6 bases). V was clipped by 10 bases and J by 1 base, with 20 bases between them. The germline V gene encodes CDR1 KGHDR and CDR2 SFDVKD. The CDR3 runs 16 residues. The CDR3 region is CATPERTAFCTDTQYF. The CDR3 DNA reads TGTGCCACTCCTGAACGGACAGCCTTCTGCACAGATACGCAGTATTTT.

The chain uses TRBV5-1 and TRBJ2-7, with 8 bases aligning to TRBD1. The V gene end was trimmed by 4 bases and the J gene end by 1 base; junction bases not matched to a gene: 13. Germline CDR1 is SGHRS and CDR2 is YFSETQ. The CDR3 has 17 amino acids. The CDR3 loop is CASSPPPLRTGSYEQYF. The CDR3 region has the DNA TGCGCCAGCAGCCCCCCCCCGCTACGGACAGGGTCCTACGAGCAGTACTTC.

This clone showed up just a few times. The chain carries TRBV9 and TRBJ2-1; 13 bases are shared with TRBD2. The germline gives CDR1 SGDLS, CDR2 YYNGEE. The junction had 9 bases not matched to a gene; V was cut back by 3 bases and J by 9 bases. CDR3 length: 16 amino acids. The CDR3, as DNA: TGTGCCAGCAGCGACGGGGGACTAGCGGGACGGAGTGAGCAGTTCTTC. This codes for CASSDGGLAGRSEQFF.

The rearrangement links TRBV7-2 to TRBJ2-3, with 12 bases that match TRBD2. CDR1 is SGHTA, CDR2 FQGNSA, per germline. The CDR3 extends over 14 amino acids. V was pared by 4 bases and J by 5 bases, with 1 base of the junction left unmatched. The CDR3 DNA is TGTGCCAGCAGCTCGGGACTAGCGGGAGATACGCAGTATTTT. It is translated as CASSSGLAGDTQYF.

CDR3 sequence: CASTRSGGRRYEQYF. CDR3 nucleotide sequence: TGTGCCAGCACCCGTTCGGGGGGGCGCCGCTACGAGCAGTACTTC. This sequence joins TRBV6-5 and TRBJ2-7, with TRBD2 matching 8 bases. The CDR3 loop spans 15 amino acids. CDR1 and CDR2 from the germline V gene are MNHEY and SVGAGI. With 7 bases clipped from V and 3 bases from J, the junction kept 11 bases outside the gene matches.

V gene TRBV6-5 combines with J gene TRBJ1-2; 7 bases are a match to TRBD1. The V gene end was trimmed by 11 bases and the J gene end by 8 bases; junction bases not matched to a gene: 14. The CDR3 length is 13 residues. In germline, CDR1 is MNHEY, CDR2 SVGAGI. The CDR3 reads CAVDKGGGKGYTF. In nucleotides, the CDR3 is TGTGCCGTCGACAAAGGGGGCGGAAAAGGCTACACCTTC.

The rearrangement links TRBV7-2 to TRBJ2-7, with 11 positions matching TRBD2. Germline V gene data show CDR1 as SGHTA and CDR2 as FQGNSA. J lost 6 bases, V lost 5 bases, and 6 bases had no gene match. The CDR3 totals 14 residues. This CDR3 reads CASSPGTSGTEQYF. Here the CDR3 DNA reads TGTGCCAGCAGCCCCGGGACTAGCGGAACCGAGCAGTACTTC. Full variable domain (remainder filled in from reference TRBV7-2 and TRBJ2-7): GAGVSQSPSNKVTEKGKDVELRCDPISGHTALYWYRQSLGQGLEFLIYFQGNSAPDKSGLPSDRFSAERTGGSVSTLTIQRTQQEDSAVYLCASSPGTSGTEQYFGPGTRLTVT.

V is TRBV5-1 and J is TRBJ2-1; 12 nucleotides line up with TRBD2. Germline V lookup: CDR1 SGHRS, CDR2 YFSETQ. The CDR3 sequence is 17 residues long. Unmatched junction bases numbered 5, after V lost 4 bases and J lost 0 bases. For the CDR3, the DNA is TGCGCCAGCAGCATTACGGGACTAGCGGGCTCCTACAATGAGCAGTTCTTC. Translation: CASSITGLAGSYNEQFF.

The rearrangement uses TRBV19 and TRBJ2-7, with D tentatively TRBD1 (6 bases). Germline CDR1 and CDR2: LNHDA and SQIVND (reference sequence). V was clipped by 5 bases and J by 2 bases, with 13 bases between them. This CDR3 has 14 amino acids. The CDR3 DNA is TGTGCCAGTAGTCTAAGACAGGCTACCTACGAGCAGTACTTC. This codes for CASSLRQATYEQYF.

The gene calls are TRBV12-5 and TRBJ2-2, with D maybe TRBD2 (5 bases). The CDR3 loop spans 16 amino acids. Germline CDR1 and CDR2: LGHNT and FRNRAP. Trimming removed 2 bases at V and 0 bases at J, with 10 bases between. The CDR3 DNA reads TGTGCTAGTGGTTTGACCGGGATCACGAACACCGGGGAGCTGTTTTTT. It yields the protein CASGLTGITNTGELFF.

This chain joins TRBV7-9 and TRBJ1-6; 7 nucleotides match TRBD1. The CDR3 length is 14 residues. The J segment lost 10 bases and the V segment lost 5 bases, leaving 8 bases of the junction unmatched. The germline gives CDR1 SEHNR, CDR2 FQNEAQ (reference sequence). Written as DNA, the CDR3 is TGTGCCAGCAGCCTCGACAGGGTACTATCACCCCTCCACTTT. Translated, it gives CASSLDRVLSPLHF.